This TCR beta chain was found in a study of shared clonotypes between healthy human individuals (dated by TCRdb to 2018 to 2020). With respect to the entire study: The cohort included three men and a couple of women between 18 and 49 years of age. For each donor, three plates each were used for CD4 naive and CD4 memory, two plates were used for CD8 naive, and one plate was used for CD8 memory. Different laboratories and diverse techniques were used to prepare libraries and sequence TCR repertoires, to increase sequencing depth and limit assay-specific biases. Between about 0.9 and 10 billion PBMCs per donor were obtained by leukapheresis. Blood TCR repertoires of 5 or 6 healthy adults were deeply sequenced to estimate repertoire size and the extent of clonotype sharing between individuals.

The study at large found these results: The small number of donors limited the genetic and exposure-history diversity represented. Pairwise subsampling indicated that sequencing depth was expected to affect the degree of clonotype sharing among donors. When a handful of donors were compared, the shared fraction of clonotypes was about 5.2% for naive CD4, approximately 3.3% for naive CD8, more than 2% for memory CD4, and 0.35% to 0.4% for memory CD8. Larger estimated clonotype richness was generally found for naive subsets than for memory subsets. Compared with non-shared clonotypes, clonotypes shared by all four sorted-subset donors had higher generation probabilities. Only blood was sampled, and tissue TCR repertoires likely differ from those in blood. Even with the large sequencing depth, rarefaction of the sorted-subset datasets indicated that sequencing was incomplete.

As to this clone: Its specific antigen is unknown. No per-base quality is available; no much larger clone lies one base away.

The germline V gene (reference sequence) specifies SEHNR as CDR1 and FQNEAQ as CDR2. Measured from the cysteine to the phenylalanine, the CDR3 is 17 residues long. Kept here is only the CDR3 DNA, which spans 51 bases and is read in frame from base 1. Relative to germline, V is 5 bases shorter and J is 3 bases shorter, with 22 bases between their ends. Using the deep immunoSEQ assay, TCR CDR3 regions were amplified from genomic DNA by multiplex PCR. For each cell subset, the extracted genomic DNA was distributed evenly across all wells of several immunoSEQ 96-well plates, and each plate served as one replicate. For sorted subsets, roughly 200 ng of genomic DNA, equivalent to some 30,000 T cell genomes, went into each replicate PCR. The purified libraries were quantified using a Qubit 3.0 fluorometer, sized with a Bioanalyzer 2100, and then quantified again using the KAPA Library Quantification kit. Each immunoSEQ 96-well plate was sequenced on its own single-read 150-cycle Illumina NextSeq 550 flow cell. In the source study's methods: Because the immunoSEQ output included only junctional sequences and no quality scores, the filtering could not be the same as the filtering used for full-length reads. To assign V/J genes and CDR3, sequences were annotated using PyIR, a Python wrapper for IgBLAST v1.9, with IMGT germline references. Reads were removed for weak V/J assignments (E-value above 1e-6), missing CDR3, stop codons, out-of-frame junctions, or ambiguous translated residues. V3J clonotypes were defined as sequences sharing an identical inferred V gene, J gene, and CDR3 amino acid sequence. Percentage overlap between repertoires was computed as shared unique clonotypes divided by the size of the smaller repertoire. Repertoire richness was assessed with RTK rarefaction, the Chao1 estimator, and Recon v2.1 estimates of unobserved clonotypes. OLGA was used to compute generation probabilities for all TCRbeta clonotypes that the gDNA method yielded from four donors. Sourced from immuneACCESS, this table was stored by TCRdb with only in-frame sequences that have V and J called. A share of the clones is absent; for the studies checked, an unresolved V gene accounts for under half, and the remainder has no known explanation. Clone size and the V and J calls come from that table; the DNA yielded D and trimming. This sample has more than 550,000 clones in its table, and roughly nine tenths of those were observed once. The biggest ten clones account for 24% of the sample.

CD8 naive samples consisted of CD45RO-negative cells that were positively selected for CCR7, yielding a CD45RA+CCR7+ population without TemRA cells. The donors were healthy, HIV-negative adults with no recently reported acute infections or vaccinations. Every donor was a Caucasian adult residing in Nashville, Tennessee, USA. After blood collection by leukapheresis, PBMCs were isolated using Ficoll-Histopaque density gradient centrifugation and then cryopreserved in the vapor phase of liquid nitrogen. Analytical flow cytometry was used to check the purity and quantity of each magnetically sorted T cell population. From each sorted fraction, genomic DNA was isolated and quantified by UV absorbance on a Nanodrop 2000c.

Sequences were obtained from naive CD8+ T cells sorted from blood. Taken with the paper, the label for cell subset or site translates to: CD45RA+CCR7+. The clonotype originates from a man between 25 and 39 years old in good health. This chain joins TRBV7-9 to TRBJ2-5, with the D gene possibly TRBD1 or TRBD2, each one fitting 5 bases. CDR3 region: CASSGVLGERRKETQYF. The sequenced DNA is TGTGCCAGCAGCGGGGTTCTGGGGGAGCGGAGGAAAGAGACCCAGTACTTC.